Included here is one TCR beta chain sequence, with context. This CDR3 has 12 residues. The V gene's germline CDR1 is MGHDK and CDR2 SYGVNS. Trimming pared 4 bases from V and 4 bases from J, leaving 8 bases between. Time point reported: baseline pretreatment blood. Stated treatment: 15 Gy SBRT to primary tumor, nephrectomy 4 weeks later. The data originate from a study of radiation and T cells in renal cell carcinoma. Profiling relied on immunoSEQ multiplex PCR, and the TCRdb table lists in-frame clones only, not all of them. Of some 150,000 clones listed, roughly 83% were seen once; the top ten hold under 30%.

This chain joins TRBV25-1 and TRBJ2-7; D unclear. This receptor was identified in a woman aged 45-59 years with renal cell carcinoma. The sample consisted of blood, taken from a patient whose treatment included radiotherapy and nephrectomy. CDR3 residues: CASSVASYEQYF. The CDR3, as DNA: TGTGCCAGCAGTGTCGCCAGTTACGAGCAGTACTTC.